The source of this T cell receptor beta chain is a study of human T cells and chemical hapten exposure. In the study overall: Patches that contained 0.01% DPC were applied to the upper back and read at 6 days.

TCRdb itself ran the RACE reads through MiXCR, one entry per CDR3 protein. The sample has fewer than 100,000 distinct CDR3 sequences; around 11% are singletons. The table lists this clonotype with many counts. Germline values: CDR1 SGHAT, CDR2 FQNNGV. V was pared by 3 bases and J by 4 bases, with 7 bases between. The CDR3 totals 13 residues. Time point noted: patch test 1, 2 weeks after DPC sensitization. Treatment here: therapeutic diphenylcyclopropenone sensitization with weekly scalp DPC. The clonotype originates from a woman aged 60-75 years with alopecia areata. Some clones in this sample may be carry-over from other donors' samples. V and J are TRBV11-2 and TRBJ1-5; no reliable D call. Sequencing was performed on whole blood, taken in connection with sensitization to the hapten diphenylcyclopropenone (DPC). Written as DNA, the CDR3 is TGTGCCAGCAGCTTTTCCGAAAATCAGCCCCAGCATTTT. Protein sequence: CASSFSENQPQHF.